The clone carrying this TCR beta chain turned up a few times. Its antigen is not known. The treatment here: some 20 received Ad26.COV2.S at low or high dose, single or two shots; 5 received placebo; per-sample allocation not given. Sampling was performed 63 days after the first vaccine or placebo injection. Within Boston, the person who donated was an adult of 18-55 years. Profiled with immunoSEQ multiplex PCR; TCRdb holds only in-frame clones, not every one. The sample holds a few hundred thousand clones; 92% are singletons and the top ten take approximately 1.7%. This sample was included in a study of Ad26.COV2.S vaccination and SARS-CoV-2 variants. Germline V CDR1 and CDR2: SEHNR, FQNEAQ (reference sequence). The CDR3 length is 11 residues. The germline V and J ends were trimmed by 5 bases and 8 bases, with 6 bases remaining between them. General study points: Substantial post-vaccination breadth of spike-specific CD8+ and CD4+ T cell responses was reported.

This sequence joins TRBV7-9 and TRBJ2-2; unclear D gene. Specimen: peripheral blood, collected in a trial of Ad26.COV2.S vaccine versus placebo. This receptor was obtained from a person between 18 and 65 years old who received the Ad26.COV2.S COVID-19 vaccine or a placebo. This CDR3 reads CASSQLGELFF. The CDR3, as DNA: TGTGCCAGCAGCCAGCTGGGGGAGCTGTTTTTT.